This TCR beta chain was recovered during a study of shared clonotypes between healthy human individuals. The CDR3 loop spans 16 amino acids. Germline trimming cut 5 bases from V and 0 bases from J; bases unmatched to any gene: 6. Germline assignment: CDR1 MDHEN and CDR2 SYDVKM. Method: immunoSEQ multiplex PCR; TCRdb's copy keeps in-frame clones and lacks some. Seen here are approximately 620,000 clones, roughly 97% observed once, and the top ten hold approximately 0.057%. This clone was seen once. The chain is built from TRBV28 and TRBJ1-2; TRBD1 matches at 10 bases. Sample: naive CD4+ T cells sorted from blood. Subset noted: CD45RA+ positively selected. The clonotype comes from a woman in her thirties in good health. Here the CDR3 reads CASSRGTGDSNYGYTF. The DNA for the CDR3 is TGTGCCAGCAGTCGCGGGACAGGGGACTCTAACTATGGCTACACCTTC.